The 12 T cell receptor beta chains below were found in one sample sequenced in a study of regulatory T cells in long-lasting Graves disease. Time point specified: newly diagnosed GD, antithyroid drugs for less than 3 months. Preparation of the TCR library used RNA extracted from PBMCs. Arm-PCR with iRepertoire HTBI primers amplified the CDR3 regions for these TCR beta libraries. Each CDR3 protein is one row after TCRdb ran MiXCR on the multiplex PCR reads. Here the sample spans a few hundred thousand distinct CDR3 sequences, roughly 10% being singletons. These data were likewise used in another study, on T cells in Graves' hyperthyroidism and ophthalmopathy.

The starting material was peripheral blood mononuclear cells (PBMCs), obtained at new diagnosis, from a patient treated with antithyroid drugs. The receptor set was obtained from a woman aged 18 to 35 with Graves disease.

This clonotype has ten or more counts. The chain employs TRBV6-2 or TRBV6-3 and TRBJ2-1; 11 bases are shared with TRBD2. J was trimmed by 13 bases and V by 0 bases; bases with no gene match: 8. The V gene's germline CDR1 is MNHEY and CDR2 SVGEGT. CDR3 length: 15 residues. The CDR3 DNA follows: TGTGCCAGCAGTTACTCCGCTAGCGGGAGGCCCCCACAGTTCTTC. Protein: CASSYSASGRPPQFF.

This clonotype was seen a handful of times. The V and J genes are TRBV4-2 and TRBJ1-4; no firm D call. The CDR3 runs to 18 residues. From germline, CDR1 is LGHNA and CDR2 YNFKEQ. Trimming cost V 4 bases and J 4 bases, with 22 bases left between them. The DNA for the CDR3 is TGTGCCAGCAGCCCAACGGGCGGCCCTCGGAGGCGTAATGAAAAACTGTTTTTT. The encoded protein is CASSPTGGPRRRNEKLFF.

The chain carries TRBV7-9 and TRBJ2-1; D might be TRBD1 (6 bases). Trimming took 2 bases from V and 10 from J, leaving 18 bases between them. Germline V CDR1 and CDR2: SEHNR, FQNEAQ (reference sequence). The CDR3 runs to 15 residues. The CDR3 sequence is CASSLWSNRVGEQFF. Written as DNA, the CDR3 is TGTGCCAGCAGCTTATGGTCTAACAGGGTTGGGGAGCAGTTCTTC.

The J gene is TRBJ2-5, the V gene TRBV2; the match to TRBD2 covers 9 bases. The CDR3 extends over 16 amino acids. V shed 3 bases, J shed 5 bases, and the junction held 10 bases outside the gene matches. Germline V gene data show CDR1 as SNHLY and CDR2 as FYNNEI. This CDR3 reads CASSEGSGGREETQYF. In DNA form, the CDR3 reads TGTGCCAGCAGTGAGGGTAGCGGGGGTAGGGAGGAGACCCAGTACTTC.

This clonotype was seen ten or more times. CDR3 sequence reads: CASSLLGPFVYNSPLHF. DNA for the CDR3: TGTGCCAGCAGTTTATTAGGCCCCTTTGTCTATAATTCACCCCTCCACTTT. This chain uses TRBV28 with TRBJ1-6, with D unresolved. Germline CDR1 reads MDHEN; CDR2 reads SYDVKM. There are 17 residues in the CDR3. The V end lost 1 base, the J end lost 3 bases, and 13 bases lay between the germline ends. Full variable domain (rest looked up from reference TRBV28 and TRBJ1-6): DVKVTQSSRYLVKRTGEKVFLECVQDMDHENMFWYRQDPGLGLRLIYFSYDVKMKEKGDIPEGYSVSREKKERFSLILESASTNQTSMYLCASSLLGPFVYNSPLHFGNGTRLTVT.

At least ten counts were recorded for this clonotype. This rearrangement joins TRBV29-1 to TRBJ2-1, with 12 positions matching TRBD1. The germline V gene has CDR1 SQVTM and CDR2 ANQGSEA. Trimming removed 3 bases from V and 7 bases from J; junction bases left unmatched: 4. This CDR3 comprises 14 residues. CDR3 in DNA: TGCAGCGTTGATTTGGGACAGGGGGCTAATGAGCAGTTCTTC. Its protein is CSVDLGQGANEQFF.

There are many counts of this clonotype. The V and J genes are TRBV9 and TRBJ1-1, with 7 positions matching TRBD1. CDR1 and CDR2 (germline): SGDLS, YYNGEE. CDR3 length: 16 amino acids. With V trimmed by 0 bases and J by 5 bases, 10 bases remained unmatched. The CDR3 protein is CASSVGAQGLGTEAFF. CDR3 nucleotides: TGTGCCAGCAGCGTAGGGGCACAGGGGCTTGGTACTGAAGCTTTCTTT.

This clonotype was found many times. CDR3 nucleotide sequence: TGTGCCAGCAGGACGACTAGCCGGCGGTTTTCCTGGGGGGAGCAGTACTTC. Amino acids: CASRTTSRRFSWGEQYF. The gene calls are TRBV28 and TRBJ2-7, with TRBD2 matching 7 bases. CDR3 size: 17 residues. Germline-derived CDR1 and CDR2 are MDHEN and SYDVKM. V gave up 6 bases and J gave up 7 bases; unmatched junction bases: 21.

This clonotype has a count of ten or more. CDR3 in amino acids: CASSLGLGLYNEQFF. Here the CDR3 DNA reads TGTGCCAGCAGCTTAGGACTCGGGCTATACAATGAGCAGTTCTTC. This rearrangement joins TRBV7-3 to TRBJ2-1; a weak D match, TRBD2 (5 bases). Trimming removed 2 bases at V and 4 bases at J, with 12 bases between. Looked up from germline, CDR1 is SGHTA and CDR2 is FQGTGA. The CDR3 is 15 residues long.

This clonotype was seen more than once but under ten times. The chain employs TRBV7-2 and TRBJ2-1, with 9 bases lining up with TRBD1. The ends lost 8 bases at V and 3 bases at J; junction bases unmatched: 8. The CDR3 totals 15 residues. Germline lookup yields CDR1 SGHTA and CDR2 FQGNSA. The CDR3 region is CASQPGTGNYNEQFF. The CDR3 nucleotides are TGTGCCAGCCAACCCGGGACAGGGAACTACAATGAGCAGTTCTTC.

This clonotype was found many times. This chain connects TRBV12-3 or TRBV12-4 to TRBJ2-1, with 7 bases identical to TRBD2. V dropped 5 bases and J dropped 9; count of bases not matched to a gene: 4. The CDR3 is 12 amino acids. CDR3 sequence reads: CASSLQRGEQFF. CDR3 sequence (DNA): TGTGCCAGCAGTCTACAGCGGGGTGAGCAGTTCTTC.

Regarding this clonotype: A much larger clone is a single base away; this may be a read error. This rearrangement joins TRBV4-3 to TRBJ2-2, with a weak D call TRBD2 (5 bases). V was clipped by 4 bases and J by 0 bases, with 12 bases between them. The CDR3 runs to 16 residues. Germline CDR1 is LGHNA and CDR2 is YSLEER. CDR3 sequence reads: CASSPDLLSNTGELFF. The CDR3 DNA follows: TGCGCCAGCAGCCCGGACTTACTGTCGAACACCGGGGAGCTGTTTTTT.